The TCR beta chain under discussion was sequenced for a study of blood T cells in healthy people across ages. This clonotype was picked up one time. Next came a second PCR, run for about 6 to 12 cycles, which used a sample-barcoded 5' primer along with a J-beta primer mix. TCRdb passed the 5' RACE reads through MiXCR, listing each CDR3 protein once. The data contain around 1.7 million distinct CDR3 sequences, 28% of them singletons. CDR1 is MNHEY, CDR2 SVGEGT, per germline. The CDR3 length is 15 residues. The sequence was collected from a young woman in good health. The chain carries TRBV6-2 or TRBV6-3 and TRBJ2-7; TRBD2 matches at 8 bases. The DNA end lines up better with TRBJ2-5; the J call may be wrong. Sequencing was performed on blood. CDR3 region: CASTTYGGAQETQYF. DNA for the CDR3: TGTGCCAGCACCACCTACGGGGGGGCCCAAGAGACCCAGTACTTC.